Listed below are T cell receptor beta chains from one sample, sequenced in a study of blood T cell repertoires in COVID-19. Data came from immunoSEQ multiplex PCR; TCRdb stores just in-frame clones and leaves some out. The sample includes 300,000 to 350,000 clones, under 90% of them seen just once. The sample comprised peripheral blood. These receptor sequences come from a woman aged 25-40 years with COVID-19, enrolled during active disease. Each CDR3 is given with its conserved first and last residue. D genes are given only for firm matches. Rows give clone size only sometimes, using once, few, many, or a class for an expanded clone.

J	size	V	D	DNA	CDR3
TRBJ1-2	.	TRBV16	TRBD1	TGTGCCAGCAGCCAATGGTTGGAGGGGGCGAACTATGGCTACACCTTC	CASSQWLEGANYGYTF
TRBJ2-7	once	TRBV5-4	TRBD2	TGTGCCAGCAGCTTAAGCGGGGGAAATACCTACGAGCAGTACTTC	CASSLSGGNTYEQYF
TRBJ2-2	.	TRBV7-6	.	TGTGCCAGCAGCCCCCGGGAGACCGGGGAGCTGTTTTTT	CASSPRETGELFF
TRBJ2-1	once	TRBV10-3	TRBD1	TGTGCCATCAGTGAGTCAGGGCAGGGGGTGCAGTTCTTC	CAISESGQGVQFF
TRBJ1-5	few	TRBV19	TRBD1	TGTGCCAGTAGTACCTTACAGGGGAATCAGCCCCAGCATTTT	CASSTLQGNQPQHF
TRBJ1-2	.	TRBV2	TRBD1	TGTGCCAGCAGCGTCAGGGACAGGGGTAGTGGCTACACCTTC	CASSVRDRGSGYTF
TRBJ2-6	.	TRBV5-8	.	TGTGCCAGCAGCTTCTCTTCGGGGTTTGGGGCCAACGTCCTGACTTTC	CASSFSSGFGANVLTF
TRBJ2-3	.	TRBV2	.	TGTGCCAGCAGACCTAGCGAAGATACGCAGTATTTT	CASRPSEDTQYF
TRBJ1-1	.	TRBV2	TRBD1	TGTGCCAGCAGTGACTCGGGACAGGTGAACACTGAAGCTTTCTTT	CASSDSGQVNTEAFF
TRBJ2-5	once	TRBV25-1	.	TGTGCCAGCATGGGGGGATTTTTGGAGACCCAGTACTTC	CASMGGFLETQYF
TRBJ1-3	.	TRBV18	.	TGTGCCAGCTCCCCGGACACCCGCTCTGGAAACACCATATATTTT	CASSPDTRSGNTIYF
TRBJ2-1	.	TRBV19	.	TGTGCCAGTAATGCGGGAACCTACAATGAGCAGTTCTTC	CASNAGTYNEQFF
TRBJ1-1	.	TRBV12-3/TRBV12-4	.	TGTGCCAGCAGTCGCCTCGCGGCTGAAGCTTTCTTT	CASSRLAAEAFF
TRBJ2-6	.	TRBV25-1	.	TGTGCCAGCAGTGATCCCGAGCAGGGAATTGCTGGGGCCAACGTCCTGACTTTC	CASSDPEQGIAGANVLTF
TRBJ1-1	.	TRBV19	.	TGTGCCAGTAAAGGACTGTTTGGCACTGAAGCTTTCTTT	CASKGLFGTEAFF
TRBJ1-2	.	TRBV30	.	TGTGCCTGGAGCTTTGACACTGTCTATGGCTACACCTTC	CAWSFDTVYGYTF
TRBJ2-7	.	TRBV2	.	TGTGCCAGCTTCGGGACCTACGAGCAGTACTTC	CASFGTYEQYF
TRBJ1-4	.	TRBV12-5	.	TGTGCTAGTGGTTTCGAGCCGACTAATGAAAAACTGTTTTTT	CASGFEPTNEKLFF
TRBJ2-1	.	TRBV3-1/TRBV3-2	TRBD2	TGTGCCAGCAGCCAAAGGGGCCCCCCTTATAGCGGGGGGCCCTGGATCTTC	CASSQRGPPYSGGPWIF
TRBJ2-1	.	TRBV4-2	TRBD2	TGTGCCAGCAGCCAGCTAGCGGGAGCCAACAATGAGCAGTTCTTC	CASSQLAGANNEQFF
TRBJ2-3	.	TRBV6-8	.	TGTGCCAGCAGTAAGGGACACTTTCATAGCACAGATACGCAGTATTTT	CASSKGHFHSTDTQYF
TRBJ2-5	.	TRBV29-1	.	TGCAGCGTTTGGGGGGCGGGAGCTGGGGAGACCCAGTACTTC	CSVWGAGAGETQYF
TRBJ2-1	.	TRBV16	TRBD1	TGTGCCAGCAGCCACCCGGGACAGCGTTCCTACAATGAGCAGTTCTTC	CASSHPGQRSYNEQFF
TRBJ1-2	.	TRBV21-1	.	TGTGCCAGCAGCAAACGGGTGGCCTATGGCTACACCTTC	CASSKRVAYGYTF
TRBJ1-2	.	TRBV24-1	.	TGTGCCACCAGTGATGAAGACTTAGCTAACTATGGCTACACCTTC	CATSDEDLANYGYTF
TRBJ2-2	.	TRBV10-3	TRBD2	TGTGCCATCAGTGACCCTAGCGGGTCGGGGGTCGGGGAGCTGTTTTTT	CAISDPSGSGVGELFF
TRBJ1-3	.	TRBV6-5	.	TGTGCCAGCAGTTACGCGTCCGTGAGTTCTGGAAACACCATATATTTT	CASSYASVSSGNTIYF
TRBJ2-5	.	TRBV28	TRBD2	TGTGCCAGCAGTTTTCTAGGCACACTAGCGGGAGGGCCGGAGGAGACCCAGTACTTC	CASSFLGTLAGGPEETQYF
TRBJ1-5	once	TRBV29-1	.	TGCAGCGTTCAATTGGGAACGGGAAGCAATCAGCCCCAGCATTTT	CSVQLGTGSNQPQHF
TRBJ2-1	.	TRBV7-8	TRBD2	TGTGCCAGCAGCTCGAGCGGGAGTAATCTCGATGAGCAGTTCTTC	CASSSSGSNLDEQFF
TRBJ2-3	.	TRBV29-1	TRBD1	TGCAGCGTCCCTGGGACAGCCCAAAGGAGGACAGATACGCAGTATTTT	CSVPGTAQRRTDTQYF
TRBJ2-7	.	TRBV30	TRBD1	TGTGCCTGGAGTCGGGGACAGGGGTACGAGCAGTACTTC	CAWSRGQGYEQYF
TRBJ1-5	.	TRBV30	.	TGTGCCTGGAGTGTAATGCAGGGAAGTCAGCCCCAGCATTTT	CAWSVMQGSQPQHF
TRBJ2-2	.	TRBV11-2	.	TGTGCCAGCAGCTGGGCCCAGGGGACCGGGGAGCTGTTTTTT	CASSWAQGTGELFF
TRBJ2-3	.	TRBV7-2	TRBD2	TGTGCCAGCAGCTTAGTGGCTAGCGGGAGCACAGATACGCAGTATTTT	CASSLVASGSTDTQYF
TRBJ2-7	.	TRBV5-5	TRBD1	TGTGCCAGCAGCAAGTGGACAGGAGCTAACCACTACGAGCAGTACTTC	CASSKWTGANHYEQYF
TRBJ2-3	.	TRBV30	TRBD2	TGTGCCTGGATTCGCGGGAGGGCCGGGATTACTAGCACAGATACGCAGTATTTT	CAWIRGRAGITSTDTQYF
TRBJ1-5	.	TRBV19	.	TGTGCCAGTAGTATCGGCCAGGATCAGCCCCAGCATTTT	CASSIGQDQPQHF
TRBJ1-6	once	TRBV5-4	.	TGTGCCAGCAGCTTTAGGACAGCTAATTCACCCCTCCACTTT	CASSFRTANSPLHF
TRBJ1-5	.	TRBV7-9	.	TGTGCCAGCAGTAGGGGAACGAATCAGCCCCAGCATTTT	CASSRGTNQPQHF
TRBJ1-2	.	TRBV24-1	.	TGTGCCACCAGTGACAGCCGGACAGAACACGGCTACACCTTC	CATSDSRTEHGYTF
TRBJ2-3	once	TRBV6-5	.	TGTGCCAGCACCAAGGCAGGGGCGGGCACAGATACGCAGTATTTT	CASTKAGAGTDTQYF
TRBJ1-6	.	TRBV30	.	TGTGCCTGGAGTGTACGAGACACAGATAATTCACCCCTCCACTTT	CAWSVRDTDNSPLHF
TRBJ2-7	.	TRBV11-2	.	TGCGGGGTCGATTACTACGAGCAGTACTTC	CGVDYYEQYF
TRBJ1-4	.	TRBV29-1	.	TGCAGCGCACGACAGGCAACTAATGAAAAACTGTTTTTT	CSARQATNEKLFF
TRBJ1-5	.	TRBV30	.	TGTGCCTGGAGTCGGACCGCCGGGGGGACACTACTGGGGAGCAATCAGCCCCAGCATTTT	CAWSRTAGGTLLGSNQPQHF
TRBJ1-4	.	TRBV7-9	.	TGTGCCAGCAGCTTAGGAGGGGGGGCGTTCGGTGATGAAAAACTGTTTTTT	CASSLGGGAFGDEKLFF
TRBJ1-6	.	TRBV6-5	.	TGTGCCAGCAGAACGGGGGGTTACGGAAATTCACCCCTCCACTTT	CASRTGGYGNSPLHF
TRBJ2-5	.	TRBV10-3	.	TGTGCCATCAGTGAGCGACTGCTGGAGACCCAGTACTTC	CAISERLLETQYF
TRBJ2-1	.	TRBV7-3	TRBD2	TGTGCCAGCAGCTTAACTCCGGGAGGTTACAATGAGCAGTTCTTC	CASSLTPGGYNEQFF
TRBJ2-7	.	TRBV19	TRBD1	TGTGCCAGTAGTAGCCCGGGACAGGGGATCGAGCAGTACTTC	CASSSPGQGIEQYF